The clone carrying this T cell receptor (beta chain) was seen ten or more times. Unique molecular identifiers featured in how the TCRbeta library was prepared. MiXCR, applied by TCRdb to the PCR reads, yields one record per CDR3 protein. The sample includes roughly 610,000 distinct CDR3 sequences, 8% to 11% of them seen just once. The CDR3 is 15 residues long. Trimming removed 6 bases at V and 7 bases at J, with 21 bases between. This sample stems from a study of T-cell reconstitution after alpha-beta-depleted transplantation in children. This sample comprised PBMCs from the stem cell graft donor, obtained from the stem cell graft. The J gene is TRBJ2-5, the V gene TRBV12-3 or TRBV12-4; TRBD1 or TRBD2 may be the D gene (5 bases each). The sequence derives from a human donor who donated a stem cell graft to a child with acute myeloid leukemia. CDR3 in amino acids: CASSPRGGPQGTQYF. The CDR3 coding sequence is TGTGCCAGCAGCCCCCGGGGCGGGCCCCAGGGGACCCAGTACTTC.